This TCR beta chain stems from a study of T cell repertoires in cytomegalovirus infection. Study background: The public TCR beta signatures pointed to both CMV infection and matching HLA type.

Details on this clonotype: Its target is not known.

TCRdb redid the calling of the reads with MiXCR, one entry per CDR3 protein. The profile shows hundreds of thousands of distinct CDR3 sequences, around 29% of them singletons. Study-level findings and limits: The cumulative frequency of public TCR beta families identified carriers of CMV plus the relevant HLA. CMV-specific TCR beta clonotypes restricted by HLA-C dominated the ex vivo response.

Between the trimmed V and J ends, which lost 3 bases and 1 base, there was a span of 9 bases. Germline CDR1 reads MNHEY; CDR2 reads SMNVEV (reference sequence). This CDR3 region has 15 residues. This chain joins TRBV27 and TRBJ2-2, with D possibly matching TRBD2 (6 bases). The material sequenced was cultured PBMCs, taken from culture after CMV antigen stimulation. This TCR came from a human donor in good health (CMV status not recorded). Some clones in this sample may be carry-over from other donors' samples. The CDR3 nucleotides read TGTGCCAGCAGTTTCGAGGGAGGGAACACCGGGGAGCTGTTTTTT. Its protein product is CASSFEGGNTGELFF.